This T cell receptor beta chain was sequenced in a study of blood T cells in healthy people across ages. V lost 9 bases and J lost 10, with 18 bases in between. The length of the CDR3 is 13 residues. Germline assignment: CDR1 KGHDR and CDR2 SFDVKD. A second PCR, run for roughly 7 to 12 cycles, used a sample-barcoded 5' primer plus a J-beta primer mix. A minimum of 2.5 million CDR3-containing paired-end reads was obtained for each sample. TCRdb fed the 5' RACE reads into MiXCR, producing one record per CDR3 protein. The data show fewer than 1.5 million distinct CDR3 sequences, roughly 45% seen once. Total RNA, at least 5 micrograms per sample, was extracted from PBMCs.

The sample comprised blood. This rearrangement joins TRBV24-1 to TRBJ2-1; D is perhaps TRBD2 (7 bases). The TCR sequence derives from a woman between 18 and 30 years old in good health. The CDR3 DNA reads as TGTGCCACCGGGTGGGGCGGGGGCGAGGAGCAGTTCTTC. This translates into CATGWGGGEEQFF.